Detailed here is one T cell receptor (beta chain). Its antigen is unidentified. This record comes from a study of T cells after posttransplantation cyclophosphamide. General study findings and limits: After PTCy, TRB diversity resembled that of CNI/methotrexate controls. Donor CD8+ memory clones often dominated recipient blood repertoires at later times.

The related graft donor's blood sample was taken on the day of bone marrow donation. Only in-frame clones appear in the TCRdb table, and some are missing; sequencing was by immunoSEQ multiplex PCR. In the table there are 21,000 or so clones, roughly 98% of which are singletons. V gave up 2 bases and J gave up 4 bases, with 14 bases separating them. Germline-derived CDR1 and CDR2 are SGHDN and FVKESK. The CDR3 has 15 residues. Sequenced material: naive CD8+ T cells sorted from PBMCs. V gene TRBV14 combines with J gene TRBJ1-1; D ambiguous. This clonotype was obtained from a man aged 40-49 years in good health, CMV-negative, and a related stem cell transplant donor. The CDR3, as DNA: TGTGCCAGCAGCCAAATCCCGTACACCCCCACTGAAGCTTTCTTT. It yields the protein CASSQIPYTPTEAFF.